This T cell receptor (beta chain) was found in a study of T cells after yellow fever vaccination. General observations from the study: Peak timing came faster in the weaker secondary response, day 5 versus 15. Within FACS-sorted repertoires, abundant clonotypes contaminating from the bulk population could be present.

This clonotype was counted between two and nine times. Antigen specificity is unknown. V gave up 3 bases and J gave up 1 base, with 10 bases separating them. Germline loops: CDR1 MGHDK, CDR2 SYGVNS. The CDR3 totals 14 residues. Template switching with 5'RACE generated the TCR cDNA and added a universal primer site and UMIs. Each CDR3 protein is one row after TCRdb ran MiXCR on the 5' RACE reads. The sample includes about 350,000 distinct CDR3 sequences, 9.5% to 15% seen only once; the top ten take more than 3%. The gene calls are TRBV25-1 and TRBJ2-7; tentative D call: TRBD1 (5 bases). Sequencing used CD4+ T cells sorted from PBMCs, obtained 15 days after the yellow fever booster vaccination. The receptor was isolated from a man younger than 30 who received the YFV17D yellow fever vaccine. CDR3: CASSDLQGSYEQYF. In DNA form, the CDR3 reads TGTGCCAGCAGTGACCTCCAGGGTTCCTACGAGCAGTACTTC.